This T cell receptor beta chain was profiled in a study of T-cell reconstitution after alpha-beta-depleted transplantation in children. Overall study findings and caveats: Alpha-beta T cells present about two months after transplant were reported to originate from several hundred expanded graft clones. At day 60, the high TCRbeta diversity found in some patients originated from recipient T cells and thymic progenitors that had survived.

Worth noting for this clonotype: Antigen: not known.

Construction of the TCRbeta library involved unique molecular identifiers. TCRdb ran MiXCR on the PCR reads and lists one entry per CDR3 protein. The table includes about 980,000 distinct CDR3 sequences, roughly 29% detected once. This CDR3 is 15 amino acids long. Germline CDR1 reads LNHNV; CDR2 reads YYDKDF (reference sequence). J lost 2 bases, V lost 3 bases, and 5 bases had no gene match. The sample here was PBMCs, mostly from graft donor cells, taken 360 days after TCRalphabeta/CD19-depleted stem cell transplant. The clonotype originates from a boy younger than two who had a stem cell transplant for SCID, so the T cells may come from the graft donor. V is TRBV15 and J is TRBJ2-3; 7 bases map to TRBD2. The CDR3 is CATSSRLADTDTQYF. In nucleotides, the CDR3 is TGTGCCACCAGCAGCCGCCTAGCGGACACAGATACGCAGTATTTT.